This record concerns one TCR beta chain sequence. Its antigen remains unidentified. The data belong to a study of breast tumors, draining lymph nodes, adjacent tissues. Study-wide results and limits: Luminal-like breast cancer showed significantly greater tumor-nontumor repertoire similarity than basal-like breast cancer did. Tumor TCR diversity was below lymph nodes but above nontumor tissue. Most tumor T cells seemingly derive from lymph node, then expand in tumor. Tumor T cell lymph node origin was a supported hypothesis, not proven.

From the multiplex PCR reads, TCRdb called clonotypes with MiXCR, one entry per CDR3 protein. The table shows about 270,000 distinct CDR3 sequences, with about 30% occurring only once. The lymph nodes were axillary draining lymph nodes from breast cancer patients. This CDR3 has 15 amino acids. J gave up 4 bases and V 4 bases, and 5 bases lay outside the gene matches. Germline values: CDR1 DFQATT, CDR2 SNEGSKA (reference sequence). The chain employs TRBV20-1 and TRBJ2-5; the match to TRBD2 covers 14 bases. Specimen: axillary lymph node tissue. This TCR came from a female donor with breast cancer. Some clones in this sample may be carry-over from other donors' samples. In nucleotides, the CDR3 is TGCAGTGCTATTCCAGGGACTAGCGGGAGAGAGACCCAGTACTTC. This encodes CSAIPGTSGRETQYF.